The next 12 T cell receptor beta chains were all read from a single sample in a study of tumor and adjacent non-tumor tissue in lung cancer. A modified ARM-PCR protocol with three rounds of nested PCR amplified TCRbeta. TCRdb re-called the multiplex PCR reads with MiXCR, one entry per CDR3 protein. The sample yields 60,000 to 70,000 distinct CDR3 sequences, 76% seen once. RNA was extracted from bulk tissue without any cell sorting. Distant lung tissue was collected more than 3 cm away from the tumor edge. Source material: distant non-tumor lung tissue. The source of these receptors is a man aged 55 to 70 with non-small cell lung cancer.

As to this clonotype: A read error may be the cause here, since a much bigger clone is one base away. This rearrangement joins TRBV7-9 to TRBJ2-1; D remains ambiguous. This CDR3 spans 12 amino acids. The germline gives CDR1 SEHNR, CDR2 FQNEAQ (reference sequence). The CDR3 DNA reads as TGTGCCAGCACCAGCGAATACAAAGAGCAGTTCTTC. As protein: CASTSEYKEQFF.

The chain employs TRBV29-1 and TRBJ2-7; perhaps TRBD2 as D (5 bases). Deletions cut 4 bases from V and 3 bases from J, with 10 bases between. Germline lookup yields CDR1 SQVTM and CDR2 ANQGSEA. The CDR3 consists of 12 residues. In DNA form, the CDR3 reads TGCAGCGTTGTAGGAGAGGGCTACGAGCAGTACTTC. Translating gives CSVVGEGYEQYF.

V usage is TRBV5-1 and J usage is TRBJ2-5; no clear D. CDR1 is SGHRS and CDR2 is YFSETQ in the germline V gene. This CDR3 has 14 amino acids. Trimming left V 1 base short and J 5 bases short, with 12 bases between. CDR3 DNA sequence: TGCGCCAGCAGCTTGACCAATACGGAGGAGACCCAGTACTTC. It specifies CASSLTNTEETQYF.

In the case of this clonotype: Relative to the germline gene, one junction end is altered; a read error may explain this. This sequence joins TRBV6-1 and TRBJ2-5; tentatively, D is TRBD1 (5 bases). The germline V gene has CDR1 MNHNS and CDR2 SASEGT. The CDR3 is made up of 13 amino acids. This CDR3 is CASNEWGQETHYF. As DNA, the CDR3 is TGTGCCAGCAATGAGTGGGGCCAAGAGACCCATTACTTC.

This sequence joins TRBV4-1 and TRBJ2-7, with 7 positions matching TRBD1. The CDR3 is made up of 14 amino acids. Trimming removed 4 bases from V and 1 base from J; junction bases left unmatched: 4. Germline V gene lookup returns CDR1 MGHRA and CDR2 YSYEKL. CDR3 in DNA: TGCGCCAGCAGCCGAAGACAGGGTTCCTACGAGCAGTACTTC. It translates to CASSRRQGSYEQYF.

Details on this clonotype: This CDR3 is missing its conserved last phenylalanine or tryptophan, likely due to a read error. This chain links TRBV6-5 with TRBJ1-2; 7 positions agree with TRBD1. Germline-derived CDR1 and CDR2 are MNHEY and SVGAGI. The J segment lost 4 bases and the V segment lost 2 bases, leaving 4 bases of the junction unmatched. The CDR3 runs 14 residues. CDR3 residues: CASSYPNRGYGYTI. CDR3 DNA sequence: TGTGCCAGCAGTTACCCAAACAGGGGCTATGGCTACACCATC.

Notes on this clonotype: The CDR3 end shows no conserved phenylalanine or tryptophan, and so a read error is likely. This chain connects TRBV13 to TRBJ2-7; D might be TRBD1 (5 bases). The V gene lost 5 bases and the J gene lost 0 bases, with 14 bases spanning the gap. CDR3 length: 15 amino acids. Germline V gene sequence: CDR1 PRHDT, CDR2 FYEKMQ (reference sequence). The CDR3 loop is CASSIRAGSSYEQYL. DNA of the CDR3: TGTGCCAGCAGCATCCGGGCAGGGTCCTCCTACGAGCAGTACTTA.

As concerns this clonotype: An end of the junction differs from the germline gene, which may be a read error. The chain joins TRBV11-2 to TRBJ2-1; 8 nucleotides align to TRBD2. This CDR3 comprises 17 residues. Germline CDR1 and CDR2: SGHAT and FQNNGV. The CDR3 loop reads CASSPQAGATLGNEQFF. The CDR3 bases are TGTGCCAGCAGCCCTCAAGCGGGAGCCACCCTAGGGAATGAACAGTTCTTC.

The rearrangement links TRBV25-1 to TRBJ2-1; tentatively, D is TRBD1 (5 bases). The CDR3 totals 11 residues. Trimming shortened V by 9 bases and J by 10 bases, and 13 bases separated the two germline ends. CDR1 MGHDK and CDR2 SYGVNS come from the germline V gene. CDR3 nucleotide sequence: TGTGCCAGGTGTAAAGGGGTGGAGCAGTTCTTC. It yields the protein CARCKGVEQFF. Together with reference TRBV25-1 and TRBJ2-1, the CDR3 gives the full variable domain: EADIYQTPRYLVIGTGKKITLECSQTMGHDKMYWYQQDPGMELHLIHYSYGVNSTEKGDLSSESTVSRIRTEHFPLTLESARPSHTSQYLCARCKGVEQFFGPGTRLTVL.

A remark on this clonotype: One junction end does not reproduce the germline sequence, and a read error may be involved. The chain links TRBV29-1 to TRBJ2-2; D may correspond to TRBD1 or TRBD2 (6 bases each). Germline CDR1 and CDR2: SQVTM and ANQGSEA. The CDR3 length is 14 residues. CDR3 DNA sequence: TGTAGCGCCTACCCCAGGCTCGGGGGCGGGGAGCTGTTCTTT. Translating gives CSAYPRLGGGELFF.

Comments on this clonotype: A read error may produce the germline difference seen at one junction end. The gene calls are TRBV4-1 and TRBJ1-6, with TRBD1 identical over 7 bases. The CDR3 consists of 14 residues. CDR1 and CDR2 from the germline V gene are MGHRA and YSYEKL. CDR3 sequence (DNA): TGCGCCAGCTCGACCGGGACAGTAAATTCACTCCTCCACTTT. The encoded protein is CASSTGTVNSLLHF.

In the case of this clonotype: One junction end disagrees with the germline gene, perhaps due to a read error. The chain uses TRBV6-2 or TRBV6-3 and TRBJ2-1; D not certain. The CDR3 runs to 13 residues. Germline CDR1 MNHEY, CDR2 SVGEGT. CDR3 in amino acids: CASSISGRDEQFF. CDR3 in DNA: TGTGCTAGCAGCATCTCGGGCCGGGATGAGCAGTTCTTC.